This TCR beta chain was recorded in a study of blood T cell repertoires in COVID-19. As for the study in general: Specimens from acute and convalescent COVID-19 originated in the United States, Italy and Spain. T cells, B-cell-depleted T cells, or PBMCs supplied cDNA or gDNA.

In the authors' methods: Reference gene primer amplification in the assay estimated nucleated cell counts. This table comes from immunoSEQ multiplex PCR, and its TCRdb copy is limited to in-frame clones, with some not included. D and trimming were read from the DNA, whereas the V and J calls and clone size are those reported in that table. The repertoire includes 150,000 to 200,000 clones, 86% of them detected once, and 7% to 8% sits in the top ten. The germline V gene has CDR1 SQVTM and CDR2 ANQGSEA. V dropped 7 bases and J dropped 3 bases, with 16 bases sitting between them. The CDR3 is 13 residues long.

What was sequenced was peripheral blood. The rearrangement links TRBV29-1 to TRBJ2-7; D perhaps matches TRBD1 (6 bases). This TCR was sampled from a woman older than 75 in a cohort sampled during active or convalescent COVID-19. The CDR3 coding sequence is TGCAGCGCTTTGGGGACACCGAACTACGAGCAGTACTTC. Translation: CSALGTPNYEQYF.